This TCR beta chain came from a study of CD8 T cells in Susac syndrome. Reverse transcription used about 0.5 to 1 ug RNA and random hexamers. It was immunoSEQ multiplex PCR that amplified TCR beta CDR3 across 54 Vbeta and 13 Jbeta. TCRdb analysed the immunoSEQ multiplex PCR reads with MiXCR anew, one entry per CDR3 protein. Of approximately 77,000 distinct CDR3 sequences listed, approximately 94% are singletons. In germline, CDR1 is SEHNR, CDR2 FQNEAQ (reference sequence). V shed 4 bases and J shed 9 bases, with 19 bases lying between them. This CDR3 comprises 15 residues. With respect to this clonotype: Its antigen remains unidentified.

Findings and limits, study-wide: Within Susac syndrome CD4+ T cell repertoires, clonal expansion was not evident.

The TCR sequence derives from a human donor with Susac syndrome. The V and J genes are TRBV7-9 and TRBJ1-5; tentative D call: TRBD1 (6 bases). The sample was CD4+ T cells from PBMCs. The CDR3 coding sequence is TGTGCCAGCAGCTCGTCTTTGGGGGCTAGGGGGCCCCAGCATTTT. As protein: CASSSSLGARGPQHF.